The rows below give T cell receptor beta chains drawn from one sample of a study of blood T cell repertoires in COVID-19. Profiling relied on immunoSEQ multiplex PCR, and the TCRdb table lists in-frame clones only, not all of them. Among under 200,000 clones listed, more than 70% were seen once. The sequencing input was peripheral blood. The receptors were gathered from a woman aged 70 to 79 who had recovered from COVID-19. The conserved cysteine and the conserved F or W are not part of the CDR3 here. The order of the fields is J gene, V gene, CDR3 protein.

>TRBJ2-5|TRBV29-1
SVRSGQETQY
>TRBJ1-1|TRBV7-9
ASSFVEPSYTEAF
>TRBJ1-1|TRBV29-1
SVVGQGATEAF
>TRBJ2-6|TRBV5-1
ASRGSSSGANVLT
>TRBJ1-2|TRBV3-1/TRBV3-2
ASSQPVGARGYT
>TRBJ1-3|TRBV6-5
ASSFRGGNTIY
>TRBJ2-6|TRBV12-5
ASGPDTGANVLT
>TRBJ2-3|TRBV3-1/TRBV3-2
ASSPGTATDTQY
>TRBJ1-1|TRBV5-6
ASARAGMNTEAF
>TRBJ2-3|TRBV4-2
ASSQGRGGDTQY
>TRBJ1-2|TRBV28
ASSSPLGTGERGGYT
>TRBJ2-2|TRBV7-2
ASSLGGGTMGTGELF
>TRBJ2-2|TRBV24-1
ATRGLGELF
>TRBJ2-4|TRBV2
ASSTGQGRDIQY
>TRBJ2-7|TRBV28
ASSFGGSLAGEQY
>TRBJ2-3|TRBV7-7
ASSFGRETDTQY
>TRBJ1-6|TRBV6-6
ASSLRGDRTYSYNSPLH
>TRBJ1-1|TRBV19
ASSPRQGPNTEAF